These 10 T cell receptor beta chains were sequenced from one sample in a study of PD-L1 blockade in urothelial cancer. Assay: immunoSEQ multiplex PCR; the TCRdb copy retains only in-frame clones and omits some. The data show roughly 100,000 clones, around 85% seen once. The sequencing used PBMCs, collected around atezolizumab (anti-PD-L1) treatment. The origin of the receptors is a man between 45 and 60 years old with urothelial cancer.

The chain has TRBV6-1 and TRBJ1-2, with 8 bases matching TRBD1. V dropped 6 bases and J dropped 8; count of bases not matched to a gene: 8. This CDR3 contains 13 residues. The germline V gene encodes CDR1 MNHNS and CDR2 SASEGT. CDR3 residues: CASRDKQGEGYTF. CDR3 DNA sequence: TGTGCCAGCAGGGATAAACAGGGGGAAGGCTACACCTTC.

The rearrangement uses TRBV28 and TRBJ1-5; perhaps TRBD1 as D (5 bases). Trimming removed 4 bases from V and 0 bases from J, with 16 bases in between. The germline V gene has CDR1 MDHEN and CDR2 SYDVKM. This CDR3 has 17 amino acids. The CDR3 DNA reads TGTGCCAGCAGTTCCCGCCGGGGGGGGAATAGCAATCAGCCCCAGCATTTT. Its translation: CASSSRRGGNSNQPQHF.

The CDR3 DNA sequence: TGTGCCAGCAGCTTAGGGGCTACTTCTCGCCGGACCCAGTACTTC. Its translation is CASSLGATSRRTQYF. The chain employs TRBV11-2 and TRBJ2-5; D is unclear. Trimming removed 1 base from V and 7 bases from J, with 16 bases in between. Germline lookup yields CDR1 SGHAT and CDR2 FQNNGV. The CDR3 contains 15 residues.

The table lists this clone with a count of one. V usage is TRBV30 and J usage is TRBJ2-5; 9 bases align to TRBD2. The CDR3 contains 15 residues. The trim removed 5 bases at V and 5 bases at J, leaving 12 bases unmatched. Germline V gene data show CDR1 as GTSNPN and CDR2 as SVGIG (reference sequence). The CDR3, as DNA: TGTGCCTGGGACCGTGGCGGGAGGGCCGGCGAGACCCAGTACTTC. Its translation is CAWDRGGRAGETQYF.

CDR3 loop: CASSSSSGLADTYNEQFF. CDR3 coding DNA: TGTGCCAGCAGCTCCTCGAGTGGACTAGCGGATACCTACAATGAGCAGTTCTTC. The V gene is TRBV7-9, the J gene TRBJ2-1; 10 bases align to TRBD2. V shed 4 bases and J 2 bases; nucleotides not matched to a gene: 11. This CDR3 spans 18 amino acids. The germline V gene encodes CDR1 SEHNR and CDR2 FQNEAQ (reference sequence). The full variable domain, its missing parts supplied by reference TRBV7-9 and TRBJ2-1, is DTGVSQNPRHKITKRGQNVTFRCDPISEHNRLYWYRQTLGQGPEFLTYFQNEAQLEKSRLLSDRFSAERPKGSFSTLEIQRTEQGDSAMYLCASSSSSGLADTYNEQFFGPGTRLTVL.

The genes are TRBV5-1 and TRBJ2-1, with 9 bases lining up with TRBD1. This CDR3 is 16 amino acids long. Germline V gene sequence: CDR1 SGHRS, CDR2 YFSETQ. V was pared by 3 bases and J by 5 bases, with 9 bases of the junction left unmatched. The CDR3 loop reads CASSSWTGVGNNEQFF. CDR3 DNA sequence: TGCGCCAGCAGCTCCTGGACAGGGGTGGGGAACAATGAGCAGTTCTTC. The complete variable domain, with remaining parts taken from reference TRBV5-1 and TRBJ2-1, reads KAGVTQTPRYLIKTRGQQVTLSCSPISGHRSVSWYQQTPGQGLQFLFEYFSETQRNKGNFPGRFSGRQFSNSRSEMNVSTLELGDSALYLCASSSWTGVGNNEQFFGPGTRLTVL.

V is TRBV27 and J is TRBJ2-7; TRBD2 matches 10 bases. CDR3 length: 17 amino acids. Germline V gene sequence: CDR1 MNHEY, CDR2 SMNVEV (reference sequence). The ends lost 5 bases at V and 3 bases at J; junction bases unmatched: 13. Here the CDR3 reads CASSPYPPWTSGYEQYF. CDR3 sequence (DNA): TGTGCCAGCAGTCCTTATCCCCCCTGGACTAGCGGCTACGAGCAGTACTTC.

This rearrangement joins TRBV20-1 to TRBJ2-3; D is perhaps TRBD2 (5 bases). The germline V and J ends were trimmed by 7 bases and 9 bases, with 14 bases remaining between them. The germline CDR1 and CDR2 sequences are DFQATT and SNEGSKA (reference sequence). The length of the CDR3 is 11 residues. CDR3 nucleotides: TGCAGTGTCCGGGATCCGGGGACGCAGTATTTT. This encodes CSVRDPGTQYF.

The chain couples TRBV6-1 to TRBJ2-3; D ambiguous. This CDR3 comprises 14 residues. Trimming removed 5 bases at V and 1 base at J, with 10 bases between. Germline V gene sequence: CDR1 MNHNS, CDR2 SASEGT. The CDR3 nucleotides read TGTGCCAGCAGTAACAGTCAACGCACAGATACGCAGTATTTT. It is translated as CASSNSQRTDTQYF.

The chain carries TRBV7-2 and TRBJ1-5, with 7 bases that match TRBD1. V trimming: 5 bases; J trimming: 6 bases; junction bases outside the gene matches: 13. The CDR3 has 16 residues. The germline V gene has CDR1 SGHTA and CDR2 FQGNSA. CDR3 in amino acids: CASSILSTGPGQPQHF. The CDR3 nucleotides read TGTGCCAGCAGCATCCTATCGACAGGGCCGGGTCAGCCCCAGCATTTT.